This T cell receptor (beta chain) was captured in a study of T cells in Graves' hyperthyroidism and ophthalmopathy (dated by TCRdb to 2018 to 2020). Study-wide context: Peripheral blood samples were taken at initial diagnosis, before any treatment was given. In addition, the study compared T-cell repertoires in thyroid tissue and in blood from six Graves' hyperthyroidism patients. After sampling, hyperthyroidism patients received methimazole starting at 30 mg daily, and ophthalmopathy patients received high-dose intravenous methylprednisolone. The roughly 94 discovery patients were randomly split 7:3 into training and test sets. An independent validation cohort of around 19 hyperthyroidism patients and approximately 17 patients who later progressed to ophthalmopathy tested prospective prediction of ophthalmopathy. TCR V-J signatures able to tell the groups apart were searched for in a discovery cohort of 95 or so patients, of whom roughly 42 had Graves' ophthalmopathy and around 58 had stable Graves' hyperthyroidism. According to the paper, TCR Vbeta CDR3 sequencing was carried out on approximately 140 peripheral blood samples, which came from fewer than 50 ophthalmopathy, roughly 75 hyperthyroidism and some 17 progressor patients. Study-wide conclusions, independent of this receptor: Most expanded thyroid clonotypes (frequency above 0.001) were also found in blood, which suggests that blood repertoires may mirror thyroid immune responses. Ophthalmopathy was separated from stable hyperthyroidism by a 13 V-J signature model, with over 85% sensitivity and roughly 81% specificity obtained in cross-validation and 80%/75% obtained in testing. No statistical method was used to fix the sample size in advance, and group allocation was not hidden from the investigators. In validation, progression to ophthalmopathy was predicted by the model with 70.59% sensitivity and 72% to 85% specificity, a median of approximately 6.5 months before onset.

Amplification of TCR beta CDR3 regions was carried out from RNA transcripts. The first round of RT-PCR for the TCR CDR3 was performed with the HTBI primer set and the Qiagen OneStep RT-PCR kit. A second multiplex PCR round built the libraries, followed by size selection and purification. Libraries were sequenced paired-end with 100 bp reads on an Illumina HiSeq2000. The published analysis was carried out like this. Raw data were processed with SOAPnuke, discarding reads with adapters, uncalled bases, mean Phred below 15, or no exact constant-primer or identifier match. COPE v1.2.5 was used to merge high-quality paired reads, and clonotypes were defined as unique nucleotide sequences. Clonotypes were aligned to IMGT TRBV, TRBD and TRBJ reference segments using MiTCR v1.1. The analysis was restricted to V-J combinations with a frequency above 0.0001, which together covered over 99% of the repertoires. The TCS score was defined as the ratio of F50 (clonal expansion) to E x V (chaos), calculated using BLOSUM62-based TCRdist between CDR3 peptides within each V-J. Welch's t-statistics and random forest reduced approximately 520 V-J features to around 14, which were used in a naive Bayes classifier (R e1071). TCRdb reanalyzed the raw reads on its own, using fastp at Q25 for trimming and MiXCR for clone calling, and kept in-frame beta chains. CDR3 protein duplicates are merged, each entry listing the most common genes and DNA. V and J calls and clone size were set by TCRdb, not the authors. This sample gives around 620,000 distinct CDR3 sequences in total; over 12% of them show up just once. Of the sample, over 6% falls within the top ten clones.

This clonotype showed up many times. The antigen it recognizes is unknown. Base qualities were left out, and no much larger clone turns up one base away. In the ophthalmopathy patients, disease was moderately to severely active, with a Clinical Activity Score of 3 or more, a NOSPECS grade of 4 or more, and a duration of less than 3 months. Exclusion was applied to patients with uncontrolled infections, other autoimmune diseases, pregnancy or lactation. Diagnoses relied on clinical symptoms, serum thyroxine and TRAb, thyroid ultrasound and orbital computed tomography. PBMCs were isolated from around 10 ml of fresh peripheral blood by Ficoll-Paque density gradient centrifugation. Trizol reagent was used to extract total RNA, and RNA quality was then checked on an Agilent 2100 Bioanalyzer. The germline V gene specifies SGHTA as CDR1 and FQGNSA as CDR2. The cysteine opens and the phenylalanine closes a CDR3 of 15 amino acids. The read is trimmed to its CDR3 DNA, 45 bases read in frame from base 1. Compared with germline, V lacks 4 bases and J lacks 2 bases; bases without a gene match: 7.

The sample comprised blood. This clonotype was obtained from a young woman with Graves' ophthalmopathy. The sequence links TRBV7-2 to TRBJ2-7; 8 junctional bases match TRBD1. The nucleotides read TGTGCCAGCAGCTCCGGACAGGGTGCTACCTACGAGCAGTACTTC. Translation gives CASSSGQGATYEQYF.